The sequence of this T cell receptor (beta chain) was determined in a study of blood T cells in healthy people across ages (dated by TCRdb to 2015 to 2017). Some background on the complete study: In model experiments, roughly one uniquely barcoded TCR beta cDNA molecule per two T cells was captured by template switching. The study measured age-related changes in TCR beta repertoire diversity using deep sequencing normalized with unique cDNA molecular identifiers. Four age groups were formed from the donors: young (average 16 years), middle-aged (approximately 42), aged (about 62) and long-lived (about 80). Donors of different ages were randomly distributed across sequencing lanes to avoid experimental bias. The study analyzed two additional independent replicas of 1 million unique cDNA reads from the same blood draw for two donors, one aged 18 to 30 and one aged 80 or older.

V is reduced by 6 bases and J by 8 bases, leaving a spacing of 11 bases between them. From a lookup of the germline V gene, CDR1 and CDR2 are MNHEY and SVGEGT. From the cysteine up to the phenylalanine, the CDR3 has a length of 12 residues. Only CDR3 DNA is held: 36 bases, read in frame from base 1. The library was made by 5' RACE. The reads were generated on an Illumina HiSeq 2500. A second about 7 to 11 cycle PCR used a sample-barcoded 5' primer and a J-beta primer mix. A unique molecular identifier was introduced onto each TCR beta cDNA molecule by a template-switch 5' adaptor carrying 12 random nucleotides. Each sample yielded at least 2.5 million CDR3-containing paired-end reads. The Mint cDNA synthesis kit, primed by a TRBC-specific oligonucleotide, was used to synthesize first-strand cDNA from all RNA. Following uracil-DNA glycosylase treatment, a first 18-cycle PCR with universal primers M1SS and BC2_uni_R was performed on all cDNA. The source study handled its data this way. Normalization of each sample was performed by random selection of 1 million high-quality reads, each carrying a distinct molecular identifier. Reads with shared molecular identifiers were discarded instead of being binned into consensus sequences. MiTCR, run with a Q25 quality threshold and the strictest error-elimination algorithm, handled CDR3 identification, clonotype clustering and error correction. A nonparametric unseen species model using Euler transformation provided a lower-bound estimate of total TCR beta diversity. The public reads were reanalyzed by TCRdb: fastp trimming at Q25, MiXCR alignment, in-frame beta chains only. Every distinct CDR3 protein forms one entry, paired with its most common genes and DNA. The V and J calls were not made by the authors but by TCRdb's processing. The sample yields over a million distinct CDR3 sequences; about 42% were counted once. More than 4% of the sample belongs to the ten largest clones.

Results the study describes overall, beyond this receptor: Estimates of total diversity from one million sequenced T cells were regarded as lower bounds and underestimates. Conclusive comparison of naive and antigen-experienced compartments was prevented by the profiling of bulk unsorted PBMCs. Donor CMV infection status was unknown, potentially confounding age-related changes in expanded clonotypes. Observed TCR beta diversity per million T cells fell roughly linearly with age, and a significant reduction was already apparent by age roughly 40. The percentage of naive T cells measured by flow cytometry correlated strongly with observed TCR beta diversity. Compared with the aged group, the long-lived group had more naive CD4+ T cells, fewer expanded clones and increased TCR diversity, suggesting age selection.

The sample holds a few counts of this clonotype. Its antigen specificity is not known. It has no much larger one-base neighbor in the sample; base qualities were not kept. The donors were under 40 Caucasian individuals from Russia, aged about 6 to 100 years, who were systemically healthy. Each donor gave approximately 10 milliliters of peripheral blood, collected into EDTA-treated Vacutainer tubes. PBMCs were isolated by Ficoll-Paque density-gradient centrifugation, with at least 6 million obtained per sample. Total RNA was extracted from PBMCs with Trizol reagent, with at least 5 micrograms obtained per sample. Naive CD45RAhigh/CD27high T cell percentages were measured by flow cytometry on a PBMC aliquot from every donor.

The chain joins TRBV6-2 or TRBV6-3 to TRBJ2-4; a tentative D match to TRBD2 spans 6 bases. The clonotype was recovered from a woman aged 18-30 years in good health. Source material: blood. In nucleotides, the sequence is TGTGCCAGCAGGCCCGGCGGGGACATTCAGTACTTC. Its protein reads: CASRPGGDIQYF.